This entry is about one T cell receptor (beta chain). Clones were read by immunoSEQ multiplex PCR, and TCRdb kept only the in-frame ones, dropping some. The sample shows about 160,000 clones, roughly 80% of them seen only once. With V trimmed by 0 bases and J by 0 bases, 7 bases remained unmatched. The CDR3 spans 18 residues. CDR1 and CDR2 from the germline V gene are ENHRY and SYGVKD. These data are taken from a study of cytotoxic CD8 clonotypes in ibrutinib-treated CLL. In the study overall: When averaged across all of the samples, the counts came to some 250,000 productive templates and about 89,000 productive rearrangements.

The chain has TRBV10-3 and TRBJ1-3, with 8 bases identical to TRBD1. The starting material was PBMCs, obtained after 12 months of ibrutinib treatment. This sequence was found in a human donor with chronic lymphocytic leukemia. CDR3 loop: CAISESGQGAASGNTIYF. The CDR3 nucleotides read TGTGCCATCAGTGAGTCGGGTCAGGGGGCGGCCTCTGGAAACACCATATATTTT.